A selection of T cell receptor beta chains follows, all from one sample in a study of T cell responses to AZD1222 COVID-19 vaccine. The protocol was immunoSEQ multiplex PCR, while the TCRdb copy is restricted to in-frame clones and leaves out a portion. The sample consists of some 110,000 clones, roughly 90% of them appearing once. The sequencing here drew on peripheral blood, taken on day 0 of AZD1222 vaccination. These TCRs come from an adult in good health. CDR3s include the opening cysteine and the closing phenylalanine or tryptophan. D genes are given only for firm matches. The size entry is marked missing in some rows and otherwise reads once, few, many or a size class.

V	J	D	size	CDR3	DNA
TRBV12-5	TRBJ1-5	TRBD1	-	CASGSPDYIQGHQHF	TGTGCTAGTGGTTCTCCCGACTACATACAGGGGCACCAGCATTTT
TRBV5-1	TRBJ2-6	TRBD1	-	CASSWRTGTGAGANVLTF	TGCGCCAGCAGCTGGAGGACCGGGACAGGGGCTGGGGCCAACGTCCTGACTTTC
TRBV9	TRBJ1-3	-	-	CASSIGVDSISGNTIYF	TGTGCCAGCAGCATAGGAGTGGACAGCATCTCTGGAAACACCATATATTTT
TRBV2	TRBJ2-2	-	-	CASRPTRVNTGELFF	TGTGCCAGCAGGCCTACTCGGGTGAACACCGGGGAGCTGTTTTTT
TRBV12-3/TRBV12-4	TRBJ2-1	-	-	CATSGGANEQFF	TGTGCTACTAGTGGGGGGGCCAATGAGCAGTTCTTC
TRBV4-2	TRBJ1-1	TRBD1	few	CASSQGTGFTEAFF	TGTGCCAGCAGCCAAGGGACAGGGTTTACTGAAGCTTTCTTT
TRBV7-3	TRBJ1-1	-	-	CASSSGTAGTEAFF	TGTGCCAGCAGCTCAGGGACGGCAGGCACTGAAGCTTTCTTT
TRBV19	TRBJ2-7	TRBD1	-	CASSIGQGSEQYF	TGTGCCAGTAGTATAGGACAGGGAAGCGAGCAGTACTTC
TRBV5-1	TRBJ1-6	TRBD1	-	CASSLGTGFSEPLHF	TGCGCCAGCAGCCTTGGGACAGGCTTTTCTGAACCCCTCCACTTT
TRBV7-8	TRBJ2-7	-	-	CASSQLAIHEQYF	TGTGCCAGCAGCCAACTAGCAATCCACGAGCAGTACTTC
TRBV2	TRBJ1-2	-	-	CASSDQIVNYGYTF	TGTGCCAGCAGTGACCAGATCGTCAACTATGGCTACACCTTC
TRBV5-4	TRBJ2-3	TRBD2	-	CASSLYSGGARETDTQYF	TGTGCCAGCAGCTTATATAGCGGGGGGGCCCGGGAAACAGATACGCAGTATTTT
TRBV5-1	TRBJ1-2	-	-	CASSLVGGGLNYGYTF	TGCGCCAGCAGCTTGGTTGGAGGGGGACTTAACTATGGCTACACCTTC
TRBV6-5	TRBJ1-3	-	-	CASSLGGSSGNTIYF	TGTGCCAGCAGTTTGGGGGGAAGCTCTGGAAACACCATATATTTT
TRBV27	TRBJ2-7	-	-	CASSLSGRTSYEQYF	TGTGCCAGCAGTTTATCTGGACGGACCTCCTACGAGCAGTACTTC
TRBV2	TRBJ2-3	-	-	CASSVPQPSTDTQYF	TGTGCCAGCAGCGTCCCCCAGCCTAGCACAGATACGCAGTATTTT
TRBV27	TRBJ2-7	-	-	CASSLSRGSTYEQYF	TGTGCCAGCAGTTTATCTAGGGGTTCTACCTACGAGCAGTACTTC
TRBV19	TRBJ2-3	-	-	CASSIRSGLPITDTQYF	TGTGCCAGTAGTATCCGGTCAGGGTTACCTATAACGGATACGCAGTATTTT
TRBV11-2	TRBJ2-7	-	few	CASSFPTVGVTTYEQYF	TGTGCCAGCAGCTTTCCTACCGTGGGGGTGACTACCTACGAGCAGTACTTC
TRBV10-3	TRBJ1-5	TRBD1	-	CAISGQGDQPQHF	TGTGCCATCAGCGGACAGGGCGATCAGCCCCAGCATTTT
TRBV11-3	TRBJ1-5	-	-	CASSLDHPTNQPQHF	TGTGCCAGCAGCTTAGATCATCCGACAAATCAGCCCCAGCATTTT
TRBV7-6	TRBJ2-2	-	-	CASSYRLGGGPGELFF	TGTGCCAGCAGCTACCGACTAGGGGGGGGGCCCGGGGAGCTGTTTTTT
TRBV5-1	TRBJ1-1	-	-	CASSQEPMNTEAFF	TGCGCCAGCAGCCAGGAACCAATGAACACTGAAGCTTTCTTT
TRBV21-1	TRBJ1-4	-	once	CASSNPTGGLQEVATNEKLFF	TGTGCCAGCAGCAACCCAACAGGGGGCCTACAGGAAGTGGCAACTAATGAAAAACTGTTTTTT
TRBV5-1	TRBJ2-2	TRBD1	-	CASTEAGTVNTGELFF	TGCGCCAGCACAGAGGCCGGGACAGTGAACACCGGGGAGCTGTTTTTT
TRBV25-1	TRBJ2-1	-	-	CASIQGSEQFF	TGTGCCAGCATACAGGGAAGTGAGCAGTTCTTC
TRBV15	TRBJ2-1	-	-	CATSREAPSYNEQFF	TGTGCCACCAGCAGAGAAGCACCTTCCTACAATGAGCAGTTCTTC
TRBV28	TRBJ1-1	-	-	CASRPTGRSNTEAFF	TGTGCCAGCAGGCCAACAGGGAGAAGCAACACTGAAGCTTTCTTT
TRBV5-8	TRBJ2-3	TRBD2	-	CASSLVGGGTDTQYF	TGTGCCAGCAGCTTGGTTGGGGGGGGGACAGATACGCAGTATTTT
TRBV12-3/TRBV12-4	TRBJ2-1	-	-	CASSLVLDRFF	TGTGCCAGCAGTTTAGTCCTTGATCGGTTCTTC
TRBV30	TRBJ2-1	TRBD1	-	CAWSGPGTGSNEQFF	TGTGCCTGGAGTGGCCCCGGGACAGGGAGCAATGAGCAGTTCTTC
TRBV2	TRBJ1-5	-	-	CASSEVIRANSNQPQHF	TGTGCCAGCAGTGAAGTTATCAGGGCCAATAGCAATCAGCCCCAGCATTTT
TRBV14	TRBJ1-3	-	-	CASSQWDNSGNTIYF	TGTGCCAGCAGCCAGTGGGACAACTCTGGAAACACCATATATTTT
TRBV5-1	TRBJ1-2	-	few	CASLSRGYTF	TGCGCCAGCCTGTCTCGGGGCTACACCTTC
TRBV7-3	TRBJ1-1	-	-	CASSPGVGTEAFF	TGTGCCAGCAGCCCCGGGGTAGGGACTGAAGCTTTCTTT
TRBV13	TRBJ2-3	-	once	CASTEVGVPDTQYF	TGTGCCAGCACCGAGGTGGGGGTCCCAGATACGCAGTATTTT